This T cell receptor (beta chain) was identified in a study of T cells in Graves' hyperthyroidism and ophthalmopathy. For the study at large: Once the initial diagnosis was made, peripheral blood was obtained before any treatment. Study outcomes and limitations: Stable hyperthyroidism was told apart from ophthalmopathy by a model built on 13 V-J features.

Germline V gene data show CDR1 as DFQATT and CDR2 as SNEGSKA (reference sequence). The germline V and J ends were trimmed by 2 bases and 2 bases, with 7 bases remaining between them. This CDR3 is built from 13 residues. This clonotype was seen many times. As yet, its antigen is unknown. Amplification targeted TCR beta CDR3 regions from RNA transcripts. Carried out on the TCR CDR3, a first-round RT-PCR used the HTBI primer set. TCRdb reprocessed the multiplex PCR reads with MiXCR, giving one entry per CDR3 protein. The profile covers roughly 250,000 distinct CDR3 sequences, with roughly 17% appearing a single time and more than 25% taken by the ten largest.

The origin of this receptor is a woman between 18 and 29 years old with Graves' ophthalmopathy. Source material: blood. This chain links TRBV20-1 with TRBJ2-1; D gene uncertain. The CDR3 nucleotides are TGCAGTGCTAGATCGTCGCCCTACAATGAGCAGTTCTTC. Protein product: CSARSSPYNEQFF.